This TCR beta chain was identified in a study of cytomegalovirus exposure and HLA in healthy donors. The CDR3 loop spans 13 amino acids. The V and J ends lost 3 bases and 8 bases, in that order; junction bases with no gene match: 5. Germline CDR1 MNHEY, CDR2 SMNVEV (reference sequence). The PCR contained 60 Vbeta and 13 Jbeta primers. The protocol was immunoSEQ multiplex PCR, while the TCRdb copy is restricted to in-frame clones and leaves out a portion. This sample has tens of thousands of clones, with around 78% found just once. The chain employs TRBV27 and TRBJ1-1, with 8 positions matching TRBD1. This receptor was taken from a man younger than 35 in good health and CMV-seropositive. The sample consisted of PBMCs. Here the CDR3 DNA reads TGTGCCAGCAGTTTTCAGGACAGGGTGGAAGCTTTCTTT. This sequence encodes CASSFQDRVEAFF.